The source of this TCR beta chain is a study of beta chain features in type 1 diabetes. Turning to this clone: What it binds is unknown.

Germline V gives CDR1 SGHDN, CDR2 FVKESK. V lost 1 base to trimming and J lost 10 bases, with 23 bases between them. The CDR3 is 17 residues long. cDNA synthesis used the whole RNA isolate, giving expressed TCRB sequences. Assay: immunoSEQ multiplex PCR; the TCRdb copy retains only in-frame clones and omits some. The table shows 970,000 or so clones, with 15% to 20% occurring only once. Findings and caveats of the study: In comparison with healthy donors, patients had naive, central memory and Treg TCRB repertoires that appeared more similar. The study notes PCR might favor shorter templates equally in patients and controls.

Sampling consisted of one heparinised blood draw per donor, averaging around 100 mL. A sort by CD45RO/CCR7/CD25/CD127/CD95/CD27 yielded CD4+ naive, central memory, regulatory and stem cell-like memory cells. This TCR came from a woman aged 18-29 years in good health. The chain has TRBV14 and TRBJ2-1, with D tentatively TRBD2 (6 bases). Input material: naive CD4+ T cells from blood. CDR3 in amino acids: CASSQGTGLPQRTEQFF. CDR3 DNA sequence: TGTGCCAGCAGCCAAGGGACGGGACTCCCCCAGAGGACGGAGCAGTTCTTC.